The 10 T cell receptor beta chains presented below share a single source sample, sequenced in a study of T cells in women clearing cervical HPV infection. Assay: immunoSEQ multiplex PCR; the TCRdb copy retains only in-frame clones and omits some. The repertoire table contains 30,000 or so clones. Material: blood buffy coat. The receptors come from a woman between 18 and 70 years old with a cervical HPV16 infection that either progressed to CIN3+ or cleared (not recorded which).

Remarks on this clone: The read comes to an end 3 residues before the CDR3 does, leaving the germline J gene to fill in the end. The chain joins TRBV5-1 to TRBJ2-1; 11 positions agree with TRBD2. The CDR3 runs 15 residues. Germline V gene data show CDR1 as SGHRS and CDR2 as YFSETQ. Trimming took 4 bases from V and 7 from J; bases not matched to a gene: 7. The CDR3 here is CASSPRTSGHNEQFF. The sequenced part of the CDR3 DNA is TGCGCCAGCAGCCCAAGGACTAGCGGGCATAATGAG.

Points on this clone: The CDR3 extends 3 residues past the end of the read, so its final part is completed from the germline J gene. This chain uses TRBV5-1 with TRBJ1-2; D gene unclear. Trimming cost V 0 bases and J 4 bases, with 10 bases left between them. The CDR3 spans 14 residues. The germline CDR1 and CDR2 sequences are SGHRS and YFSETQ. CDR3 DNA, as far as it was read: TGCGCCAGCAGCTTGGAAAAGCCGTCCTATGGC. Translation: CASSLEKPSYG. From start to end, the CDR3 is CASSLEKPSYGYTF.

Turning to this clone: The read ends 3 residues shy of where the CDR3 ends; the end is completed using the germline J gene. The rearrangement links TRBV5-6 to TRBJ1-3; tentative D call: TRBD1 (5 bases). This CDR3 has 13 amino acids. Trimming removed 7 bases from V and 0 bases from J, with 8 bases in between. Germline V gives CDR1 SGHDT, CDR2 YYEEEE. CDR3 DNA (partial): TGTGCCAGCGGACACGGCTCTGGAAACACC. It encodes CASGHGSGNT. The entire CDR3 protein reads CASGHGSGNTIYF. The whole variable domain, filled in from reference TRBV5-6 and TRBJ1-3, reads DAGVTQSPTHLIKTRGQQVTLRCSPKSGHDTVSWYQQALGQGPQFIFQYYEEEERQRGNFPDRFSGHQFPNYSSELNVNALLLGDSALYLCASGHGSGNTIYFGEGSWLTVV.

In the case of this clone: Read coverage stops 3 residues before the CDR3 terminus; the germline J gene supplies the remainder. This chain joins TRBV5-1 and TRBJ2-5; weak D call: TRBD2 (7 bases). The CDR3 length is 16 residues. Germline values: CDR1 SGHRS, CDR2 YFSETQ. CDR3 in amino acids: CASSLAGQTSTDTQYF. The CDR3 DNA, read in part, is TGCGCCAGCAGCTTGGCCGGACAGACTAGCACAGATACC.

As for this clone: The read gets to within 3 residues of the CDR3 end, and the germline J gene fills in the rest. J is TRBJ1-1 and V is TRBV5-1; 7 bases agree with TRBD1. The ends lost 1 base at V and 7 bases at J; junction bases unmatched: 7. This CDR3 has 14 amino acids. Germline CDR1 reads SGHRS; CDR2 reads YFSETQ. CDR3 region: CASSLQGDIDEAFF. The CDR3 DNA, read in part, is TGCGCCAGCAGCTTGCAGGGGGATATAGATGAA.

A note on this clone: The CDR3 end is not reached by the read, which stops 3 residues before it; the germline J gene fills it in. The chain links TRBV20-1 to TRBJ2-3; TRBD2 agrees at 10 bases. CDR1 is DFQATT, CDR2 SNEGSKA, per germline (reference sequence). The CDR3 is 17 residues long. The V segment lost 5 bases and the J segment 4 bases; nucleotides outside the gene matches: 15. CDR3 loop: CSAYPPRTSGSPDTQYF. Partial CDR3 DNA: TGCAGTGCTTATCCCCCCCGGACTAGCGGTAGTCCAGATACG.

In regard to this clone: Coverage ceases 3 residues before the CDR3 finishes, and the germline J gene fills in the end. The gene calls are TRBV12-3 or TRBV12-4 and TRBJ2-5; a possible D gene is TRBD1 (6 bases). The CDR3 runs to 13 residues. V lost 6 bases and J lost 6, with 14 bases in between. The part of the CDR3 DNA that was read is TGTGCCAGCAGCTCCGGACAGTTCAAGACC. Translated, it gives CASSSGQFKT. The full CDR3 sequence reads CASSSGQFKTQYF.

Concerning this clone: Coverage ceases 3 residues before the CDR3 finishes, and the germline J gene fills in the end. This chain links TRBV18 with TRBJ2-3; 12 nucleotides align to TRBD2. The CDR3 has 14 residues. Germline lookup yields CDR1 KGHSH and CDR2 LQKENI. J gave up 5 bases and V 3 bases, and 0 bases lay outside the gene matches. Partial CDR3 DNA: TGTGCCAGCTCACCGGGACTAGCGGGAGATACG. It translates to CASSPGLAGDT. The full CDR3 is CASSPGLAGDTQYF.

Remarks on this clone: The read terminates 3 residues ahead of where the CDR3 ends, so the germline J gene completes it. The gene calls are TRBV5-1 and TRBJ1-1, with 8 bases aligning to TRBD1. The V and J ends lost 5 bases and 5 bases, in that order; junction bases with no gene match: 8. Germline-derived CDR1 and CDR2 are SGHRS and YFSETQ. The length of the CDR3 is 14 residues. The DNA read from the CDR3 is TGCGCCAGCAGGACCGACAGGGGACGGACTGAA. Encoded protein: CASRTDRGRTE. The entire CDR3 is CASRTDRGRTEAFF.

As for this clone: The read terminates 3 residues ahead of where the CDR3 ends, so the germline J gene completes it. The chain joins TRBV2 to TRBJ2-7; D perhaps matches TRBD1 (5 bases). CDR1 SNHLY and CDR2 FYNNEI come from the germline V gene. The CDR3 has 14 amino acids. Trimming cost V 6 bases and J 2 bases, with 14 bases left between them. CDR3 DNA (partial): TGTGCCAGCAGGGAACAGGCCGGCACCTACGAG. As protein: CASREQAGTYE. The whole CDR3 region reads CASREQAGTYEQYF.